This entry lists 16 T cell receptor beta chains sequenced from one sample in a study of blood T cell repertoires in COVID-19. Assay: immunoSEQ multiplex PCR; the TCRdb copy retains only in-frame clones and omits some. The repertoire has about 200,000 clones, less than 95% of them found once; the top ten carry 0.6% to 0.9%. Sequenced: peripheral blood. These receptors were taken from a man younger than 45 with COVID-19, enrolled during active disease.

This clone was seen only once. The gene calls are TRBV29-1 and TRBJ2-1, with 7 bases that match TRBD1. V lost 4 bases, J lost 0 bases, and 9 bases stayed unmatched. This CDR3 region has 16 residues. From germline, CDR1 is SQVTM and CDR2 ANQGSEA. The CDR3 DNA reads as TGCAGCGTTGGAGGGGGCGAAGGGGGCTCCTACAATGAGCAGTTCTTC. Encoded protein: CSVGGGEGGSYNEQFF.

The CDR3, as DNA: TGTGCCAGCAGTTCGGAGAGGGGACTGGATAATTCACCCCTCCACTTT. It encodes CASSSERGLDNSPLHF. The gene calls are TRBV2 and TRBJ1-6; TRBD1 might be the D (5 bases). CDR1 and CDR2 from the germline V gene are SNHLY and FYNNEI. The CDR3 runs 16 residues. V lost 5 bases to trimming and J lost 5 bases, with 16 bases between them.

The chain is built from TRBV5-1 and TRBJ2-1, with 10 bases lining up with TRBD1. Looked up from germline, CDR1 is SGHRS and CDR2 is YFSETQ. The CDR3 totals 15 residues. V shed 3 bases, J shed 6 bases, and the junction held 6 bases outside the gene matches. CDR3 in amino acids: CASSSGQGEVNEQFF. The CDR3, as DNA: TGCGCCAGCAGCTCAGGACAGGGGGAAGTCAATGAGCAGTTCTTC.

V usage is TRBV7-9 and J usage is TRBJ2-3, with 9 bases identical to TRBD1. The V gene's germline CDR1 is SEHNR and CDR2 FQNEAQ (reference sequence). This CDR3 comprises 15 residues. Trimming removed 11 bases from V and 1 base from J; junction bases left unmatched: 10. The chain's CDR3 is CASSDRGDGTDTQYF. The CDR3 DNA follows: TGTGCCTCCTCCGACAGGGGGGATGGCACAGATACGCAGTATTTT.

The gene calls are TRBV20-1 and TRBJ2-1; TRBD2 is a possible D gene (6 bases). The V gene's germline CDR1 is DFQATT and CDR2 SNEGSKA (reference sequence). Trimming pared 3 bases from V and 6 bases from J, leaving 18 bases between. CDR3 length: 15 residues. CDR3 sequence (DNA): TGCAGTGCTAGTCGGGGGAAAAGTTTATTCAATGAGCAGTTCTTC. It translates to CSASRGKSLFNEQFF.

The genes are TRBV6-5 and TRBJ2-7; 12 bases fit TRBD1. The CDR3 runs to 15 residues. V was pared by 6 bases and J by 6 bases, with 9 bases of the junction left unmatched. CDR1 MNHEY and CDR2 SVGAGI come from the germline V gene. The DNA of the CDR3 is TGTGCCAGCAGCCTACCGGGACAGGGGGCCATCGAGCAGTACTTC. It translates to CASSLPGQGAIEQYF.

The chain carries TRBV6-5 and TRBJ1-2, with a possible D match to TRBD1 (6 bases). This CDR3 spans 14 amino acids. V lost 4 bases and J lost 5, with 14 bases in between. Looked up from germline, CDR1 is MNHEY and CDR2 is SVGAGI. CDR3 protein: CASSLTGTTYGYTF. The CDR3 nucleotides are TGTGCCAGCAGTTTAACCGGGACAACGTATGGCTACACCTTC.

The chain is built from TRBV29-1 and TRBJ2-1, with 10 bases fitting TRBD2. V shed 8 bases, J shed 4 bases, and the junction held 8 bases outside the gene matches. Germline CDR1 is SQVTM and CDR2 is ANQGSEA. The CDR3 is 14 amino acids. The CDR3 loop is CSFCSGGPYNEQFF. The CDR3 nucleotides are TGCAGCTTCTGTAGCGGGGGGCCATACAATGAGCAGTTCTTC.

The V and J genes are TRBV20-1 and TRBJ2-5; possibly TRBD2 for D (6 bases). CDR1 DFQATT and CDR2 SNEGSKA come from the germline V gene (reference sequence). Trimming shortened V by 5 bases and J by 5 bases, and 9 bases separated the two germline ends. The CDR3 is 11 residues long. CDR3 in DNA: TGCAGTGCTCGGGACTGGGAGACCCAGTACTTC. This translates into CSARDWETQYF.

J is TRBJ2-6 and V is TRBV5-1; TRBD2 might be the D (5 bases). Germline V lookup: CDR1 SGHRS, CDR2 YFSETQ. CDR3 length equals 16 residues. V gave up 1 base and J gave up 0 bases, with 8 bases separating them. The CDR3 nucleotides are TGCGCCAGCAGCTTGTTTGGAGGCTCTGGGGCCAACGTCCTGACTTTC. Translating it yields CASSLFGGSGANVLTF.

The rearrangement links TRBV7-9 to TRBJ2-7; 8 nucleotides align to TRBD1. Germline loops: CDR1 SEHNR, CDR2 FQNEAQ (reference sequence). This CDR3 is built from 15 residues. The V segment lost 0 bases and the J segment 7 bases; nucleotides outside the gene matches: 8. CDR3 DNA: TGTGCCAGCAGCTTAGCGGGCAGGGGGCGCTGGGAGCAGTACTTC. Its translation is CASSLAGRGRWEQYF. Full variable domain (rest looked up from reference TRBV7-9 and TRBJ2-7): DTGVSQNPRHKITKRGQNVTFRCDPISEHNRLYWYRQTLGQGPEFLTYFQNEAQLEKSRLLSDRFSAERPKGSFSTLEIQRTEQGDSAMYLCASSLAGRGRWEQYFGPGTRLTVT.

This clone has just one count. V gene TRBV5-1 combines with J gene TRBJ2-5; D may be TRBD1 (6 bases). V was trimmed by 2 bases and J by 10 bases, leaving 18 bases between them. The CDR3 length is 14 residues. Germline V gene data show CDR1 as SGHRS and CDR2 as YFSETQ. CDR3 protein: CASSFSGVRDDQYF. In DNA, the CDR3 is TGCGCCAGCAGCTTTTCAGGGGTCCGGGACGACCAGTACTTC.

The chain combines TRBV2 with TRBJ1-5; D is perhaps TRBD1 (5 bases). Between the trimmed V and J ends, which lost 7 bases and 7 bases, there was a span of 20 bases. The CDR3 has 15 amino acids. CDR1 is SNHLY and CDR2 is FYNNEI in the germline V gene. The CDR3 bases are TGTGCCAGCAACTGGGACGGGGGGTCAGGGCAGCCCCAGCATTTT. This sequence encodes CASNWDGGSGQPQHF. Looking up the rest from reference TRBV2 and TRBJ1-5 gives the full variable domain: EPEVTQTPSHQVTQMGQEVILRCVPISNHLYFYWYRQILGQKVEFLVSFYNNEISEKSEIFDDQFSVERPDGSNFTLKIRSTKLEDSAMYFCASNWDGGSGQPQHFGDGTRLSIL.

The chain uses TRBV19 and TRBJ1-2, with 9 nucleotides matching TRBD1. The CDR3 length is 15 residues. Losses at the gene ends were 5 bases for V and 6 bases for J; bases not matched to a gene: 10. The germline gives CDR1 LNHDA, CDR2 SQIVND (reference sequence). CDR3 sequence (DNA): TGTGCCAGTAGTGCCTCCTTAGGACAGGGGAATGGCTACACCTTC. Encoded protein: CASSASLGQGNGYTF.

This chain joins TRBV5-1 and TRBJ2-3; D unresolved. Germline-derived CDR1 and CDR2 are SGHRS and YFSETQ. Between the trimmed V and J ends, which lost 5 bases and 4 bases, there was a span of 14 bases. The CDR3 spans 14 residues. In DNA, the CDR3 is TGCGCCAGCAGATCCCAAGCGTCTGCAGATACGCAGTATTTT. It encodes CASRSQASADTQYF.

This clone was observed once. The V call is TRBV18, the J call TRBJ2-3; D is unclear. This CDR3 has 13 residues. Between the trimmed V and J ends, which lost 4 bases and 2 bases, there was a span of 7 bases. CDR1 and CDR2 (germline): KGHSH, LQKENI. Here the CDR3 reads CASSLTITDTQYF. CDR3 coding DNA: TGTGCCAGCTCACTGACAATCACAGATACGCAGTATTTT.